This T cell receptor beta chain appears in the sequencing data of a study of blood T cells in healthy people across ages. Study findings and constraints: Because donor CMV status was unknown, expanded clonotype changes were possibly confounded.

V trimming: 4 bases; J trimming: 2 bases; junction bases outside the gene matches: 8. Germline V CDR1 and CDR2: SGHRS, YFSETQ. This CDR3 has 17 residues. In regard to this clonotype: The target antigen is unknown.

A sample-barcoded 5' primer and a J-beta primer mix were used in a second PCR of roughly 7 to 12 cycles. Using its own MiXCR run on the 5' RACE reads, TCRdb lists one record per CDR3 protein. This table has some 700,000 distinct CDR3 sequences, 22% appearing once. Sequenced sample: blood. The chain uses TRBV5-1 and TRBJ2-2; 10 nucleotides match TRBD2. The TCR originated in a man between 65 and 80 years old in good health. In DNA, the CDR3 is TGCGCCAGCAGCAGAAGCCTAGCGGGAGATAACACCGGGGAGCTGTTTTTT. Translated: CASSRSLAGDNTGELFF.